The 4 T cell receptor beta chains in this list originate from one sample, sequenced in a study of blood T cell repertoires in COVID-19. Assay: immunoSEQ multiplex PCR; the TCRdb copy retains only in-frame clones and omits some. The sample includes roughly 50,000 clones, around 84% seen only once; the top ten take 2% to 3%. Sequencing used peripheral blood. The receptors were sampled from a man between 50 and 59 years old with acute or convalescent COVID-19.

This rearrangement joins TRBV6-2 or TRBV6-3 to TRBJ2-2; D possibly corresponds to TRBD2 (5 bases). This CDR3 has 14 residues. CDR1 MNHEY and CDR2 SVGEGT come from the germline V gene. Trimming removed 4 bases at V and 6 bases at J, with 12 bases between. The CDR3 is CASSSGRIPGELFF. The CDR3 bases are TGTGCCAGCAGTTCTGGGAGAATCCCCGGGGAGCTGTTTTTT.

This clone was counted only a few times. This sample also contains other DNA sequences that code for the same CDR3. The rearrangement joins TRBV3-1 (or the pseudogene TRBV3-2) to TRBJ1-3; 8 bases fit TRBD1. Unmatched junction bases numbered 3, after V lost 4 bases and J lost 4 bases. The germline gives CDR1 LGHDT, CDR2 YNNKEL (reference sequence). The CDR3 has 14 residues. In nucleotides, the CDR3 is TGTGCCAGCAGCCCACGGGACAGGGGAAACACCATATATTTT. Encoded protein: CASSPRDRGNTIYF.

The rearrangement links TRBV6-2 or TRBV6-3 to TRBJ1-1; no clear D gene. The ends were cut back, 0 bases at V and 5 bases at J, with 7 bases in the middle. CDR3 length equals 13 residues. Germline V gene lookup returns CDR1 MNHEY and CDR2 SVGEGT. CDR3 region: CASSYSVTTEAFF. CDR3 DNA: TGTGCCAGCAGTTACTCAGTTACTACTGAAGCTTTCTTT.

This chain uses TRBV7-9 with TRBJ2-2, with 7 bases lining up with TRBD2. The J segment lost 2 bases and the V segment lost 3 bases, leaving 6 bases of the junction unmatched. The CDR3 covers 16 residues. From germline, CDR1 is SEHNR and CDR2 FQNEAQ (reference sequence). The CDR3 spells CASSFGSGVNTGELFF. The CDR3 DNA follows: TGTGCCAGCAGCTTTGGGAGCGGGGTCAACACCGGGGAGCTGTTTTTT.